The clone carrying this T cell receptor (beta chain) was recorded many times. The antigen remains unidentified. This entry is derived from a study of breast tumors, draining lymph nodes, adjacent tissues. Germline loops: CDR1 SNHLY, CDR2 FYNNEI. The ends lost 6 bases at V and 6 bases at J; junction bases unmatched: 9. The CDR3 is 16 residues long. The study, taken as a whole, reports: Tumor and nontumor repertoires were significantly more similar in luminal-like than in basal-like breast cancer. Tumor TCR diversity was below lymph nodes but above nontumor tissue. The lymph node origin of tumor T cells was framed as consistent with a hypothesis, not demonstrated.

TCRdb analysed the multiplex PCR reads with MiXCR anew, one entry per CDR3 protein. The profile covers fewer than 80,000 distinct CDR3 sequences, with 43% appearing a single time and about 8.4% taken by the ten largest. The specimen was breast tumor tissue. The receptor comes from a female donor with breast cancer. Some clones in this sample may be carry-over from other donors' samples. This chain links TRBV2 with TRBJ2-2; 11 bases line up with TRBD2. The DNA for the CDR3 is TGTGCCAGCAGCGAAACTAGCGGGAGAGTCCCCGGGGAGCTGTTTTTT. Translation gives CASSETSGRVPGELFF.